This T cell receptor (beta chain) was identified during a study of blood T cell repertoires in COVID-19. Those who participated ranged in age from about 18 to 89 years and resided in about two dozen US areas. V was pared by 3 bases and J by 5 bases, with 11 bases of the junction left unmatched. This CDR3 contains 16 residues. Germline lookup yields CDR1 LGHDT and CDR2 YNNKEL (reference sequence). The protocol was immunoSEQ multiplex PCR, while the TCRdb copy is restricted to in-frame clones and leaves out a portion. The table shows 350,000 to 550,000 clones, with around nine tenths occurring only once.

The sequence was obtained from a woman between 18 and 29 years old with acute COVID-19. The sequencing sample was made of PBMCs or T cells enriched from blood (not recorded which). This rearrangement joins TRBV3-1 (or the pseudogene TRBV3-2) to TRBJ2-3, with TRBD2 matching over 7 bases. The CDR3 spells CASSHPATSLGDTQYF. CDR3 coding DNA: TGTGCCAGCAGCCACCCCGCGACTAGCCTGGGAGATACGCAGTATTTT.